Listed below are T cell receptor beta chains from one sample, sequenced in a study of beta chain features in type 1 diabetes. Sequencing was performed with immunoSEQ multiplex PCR; in TCRdb, only in-frame clones are kept and a portion is missing. This repertoire shows just over 600,000 clones, around 15% found once; its top ten account for about 0.097%. Specimen: naive CD4+ T cells from blood. Receptor source: a young man in good health. Both conserved end residues are part of each CDR3. D genes are given only for firm matches. The listing skips clone size in some rows; elsewhere it reads once, few, many or a size class.

J gene: TRBJ2-7
V gene: TRBV28
D gene: TRBD1
clone size: few
CDR3 protein: CASRLWDSYEQYF
CDR3 DNA: TGTGCCAGCAGGCTCTGGGACAGCTACGAGCAGTACTTC

J gene: TRBJ2-1
V gene: TRBV9
D gene: NA
clone size: NA
CDR3 protein: CASSARTGWAYNEQFF
CDR3 DNA: TGTGCCAGCAGCGCCAGGACTGGGTGGGCCTACAATGAGCAGTTCTTC

J gene: TRBJ2-7
V gene: TRBV5-1
D gene: TRBD2
clone size: few
CDR3 protein: CASTGTSGYEQYF
CDR3 DNA: TGCGCCAGCACCGGGACTAGCGGCTACGAGCAGTACTTC

J gene: TRBJ1-3
V gene: TRBV9
D gene: NA
clone size: NA
CDR3 protein: CASSAGPGSGNTIYF
CDR3 DNA: TGTGCCAGCAGCGCCGGGCCGGGCTCTGGAAACACCATATATTTT

J gene: TRBJ1-2
V gene: TRBV7-2
D gene: TRBD1
clone size: NA
CDR3 protein: CASSLGQGEYGYTF
CDR3 DNA: TGTGCCAGCAGCCTCGGACAGGGAGAATATGGCTACACCTTC

J gene: TRBJ1-2
V gene: TRBV27
D gene: TRBD1
clone size: few
CDR3 protein: CASSLRQGARRIPTYGYTF
CDR3 DNA: TGTGCCAGCAGTCTGAGACAGGGGGCGCGAAGGATCCCTACCTATGGCTACACCTTC

J gene: TRBJ2-4
V gene: TRBV2
D gene: NA
clone size: NA
CDR3 protein: CASSANRVGLARNIQYF
CDR3 DNA: TGTGCCAGCAGTGCGAACAGGGTGGGGTTGGCTAGAAACATTCAGTACTTC

J gene: TRBJ1-2
V gene: TRBV29-1
D gene: NA
clone size: few
CDR3 protein: CSVEGGLDYGYTF
CDR3 DNA: TGCAGCGTTGAGGGGGGGCTGGACTATGGCTACACCTTC

J gene: TRBJ2-7
V gene: TRBV5-1
D gene: NA
clone size: NA
CDR3 protein: CASSLDFLKQYF
CDR3 DNA: TGCGCCAGCAGCTTGGACTTTCTTAAGCAGTACTTC

J gene: TRBJ1-1
V gene: TRBV23-1
D gene: NA
clone size: few
CDR3 protein: CASSPRTAGAEAFF
CDR3 DNA: TGCGCCAGCAGTCCAAGGACCGCTGGGGCTGAAGCTTTCTTT

J gene: TRBJ2-7
V gene: TRBV29-1
D gene: NA
clone size: NA
CDR3 protein: CSAGRSIGYEQYF
CDR3 DNA: TGCAGCGCCGGGCGCTCCATTGGCTACGAGCAGTACTTC

J gene: TRBJ2-2
V gene: TRBV9
D gene: TRBD2
clone size: few
CDR3 protein: CASRLGLASTGELFF
CDR3 DNA: TGTGCCAGCAGATTGGGACTAGCGAGCACCGGGGAGCTGTTTTTT

J gene: TRBJ1-2
V gene: TRBV5-1
D gene: TRBD1
clone size: NA
CDR3 protein: CASSRQGKDYGYTF
CDR3 DNA: TGCGCCAGCAGTAGACAGGGGAAGGACTATGGCTACACCTTC

J gene: TRBJ2-7
V gene: TRBV4-2
D gene: NA
clone size: NA
CDR3 protein: CASSQTAQHEQYF
CDR3 DNA: TGTGCCAGCAGCCAGACCGCGCAACACGAGCAGTACTTC

J gene: TRBJ1-1
V gene: TRBV23-1
D gene: NA
clone size: few
CDR3 protein: CASSQTRVMNTEAFF
CDR3 DNA: TGCGCCAGCAGTCAAACCAGGGTCATGAACACTGAAGCTTTCTTT

J gene: TRBJ2-1
V gene: TRBV7-3
D gene: TRBD2
clone size: few
CDR3 protein: CASSPRGGRANNEQFF
CDR3 DNA: TGTGCCAGCAGCCCTCGAGGCGGGAGGGCCAACAATGAGCAGTTCTTC

J gene: TRBJ2-7
V gene: TRBV7-2
D gene: NA
clone size: NA
CDR3 protein: CASSLVPLPHEQYF
CDR3 DNA: TGTGCCAGCAGCTTAGTGCCTCTCCCACACGAGCAGTACTTC

J gene: TRBJ2-7
V gene: TRBV7-9
D gene: TRBD1
clone size: NA
CDR3 protein: CASSFTGTGGYEQYF
CDR3 DNA: TGTGCCAGCAGCTTCACCGGGACAGGGGGCTACGAGCAGTACTTC

J gene: TRBJ2-1
V gene: TRBV7-2
D gene: TRBD2
clone size: NA
CDR3 protein: CASSSISGRGSYNEQFF
CDR3 DNA: TGTGCCAGCAGCTCCATCAGCGGGAGGGGGTCCTACAATGAGCAGTTCTTC

J gene: TRBJ2-1
V gene: TRBV19
D gene: NA
clone size: NA
CDR3 protein: CASTIGLRQAEQFF
CDR3 DNA: TGTGCCAGTACGATAGGGTTGAGGCAGGCTGAGCAGTTCTTC

J gene: TRBJ2-7
V gene: TRBV4-2
D gene: TRBD2
clone size: few
CDR3 protein: CASSQGTSRYEQYF
CDR3 DNA: TGTGCCAGCAGCCAAGGGACTAGTCGGTACGAGCAGTACTTC

J gene: TRBJ1-1
V gene: TRBV28
D gene: NA
clone size: once
CDR3 protein: CASRYAGGSMNTEAFF
CDR3 DNA: TGTGCCAGCAGGTATGCGGGGGGAAGTATGAACACTGAAGCTTTCTTT

J gene: TRBJ2-5
V gene: TRBV19
D gene: NA
clone size: NA
CDR3 protein: CVSSIRGRGQETQYF
CDR3 DNA: TGTGTCAGTAGTATTAGGGGCAGAGGCCAAGAGACCCAGTACTTC

J gene: TRBJ1-1
V gene: TRBV25-1
D gene: NA
clone size: NA
CDR3 protein: CASSELKGPYTEAFF
CDR3 DNA: TGTGCCAGCAGTGAATTGAAGGGGCCCTACACTGAAGCTTTCTTT

J gene: TRBJ2-3
V gene: TRBV9
D gene: NA
clone size: NA
CDR3 protein: CASSVGADTDTQYF
CDR3 DNA: TGTGCCAGCAGCGTAGGAGCAGATACAGATACGCAGTATTTT

J gene: TRBJ1-2
V gene: TRBV2
D gene: NA
clone size: few
CDR3 protein: CASSEVSGLFTYGYTF
CDR3 DNA: TGTGCCAGCAGTGAAGTATCTGGGCTTTTTACCTATGGCTACACCTTC

J gene: TRBJ1-1
V gene: TRBV18
D gene: TRBD1
clone size: NA
CDR3 protein: CASSPILGQGGMNTEAFF
CDR3 DNA: TGTGCCAGCTCACCAATACTGGGACAGGGTGGTATGAACACTGAAGCTTTCTTT

J gene: TRBJ1-1
V gene: TRBV7-9
D gene: TRBD1
clone size: NA
CDR3 protein: CASSFLTRDRGSVAFF
CDR3 DNA: TGTGCCAGCAGCTTCTTGACCCGGGACAGGGGCAGCGTGGCTTTCTTT

J gene: TRBJ1-2
V gene: TRBV14
D gene: NA
clone size: few
CDR3 protein: CASTRGGYGYTF
CDR3 DNA: TGTGCCAGCACGAGAGGCGGCTATGGCTACACCTTC

J gene: TRBJ2-7
V gene: TRBV29-1
D gene: NA
clone size: NA
CDR3 protein: CSVEDGSYEQYF
CDR3 DNA: TGCAGCGTTGAAGACGGGTCCTACGAGCAGTACTTC

J gene: TRBJ2-5
V gene: TRBV5-1
D gene: NA
clone size: few
CDR3 protein: CASSSSQETQYF
CDR3 DNA: TGCGCCAGCAGCTCCTCGCAAGAGACCCAGTACTTC

J gene: TRBJ2-3
V gene: TRBV4-2
D gene: TRBD2
clone size: few
CDR3 protein: CASSQGAGGTDTQYF
CDR3 DNA: TGTGCCAGCAGCCAGGGAGCGGGAGGGACAGATACGCAGTATTTT

J gene: TRBJ2-1
V gene: TRBV28
D gene: NA
clone size: few
CDR3 protein: CASSLLGAYNEQFF
CDR3 DNA: TGTGCCAGCAGCCTTTTAGGGGCCTACAATGAGCAGTTCTTC

J gene: TRBJ2-6
V gene: TRBV19
D gene: NA
clone size: few
CDR3 protein: CASHRTVPLTGANVLTF
CDR3 DNA: TGTGCCAGTCATCGGACAGTCCCGTTGACTGGGGCCAACGTCCTGACTTTC

J gene: TRBJ2-1
V gene: TRBV9
D gene: NA
clone size: NA
CDR3 protein: CASSEGAQARNEQFF
CDR3 DNA: TGTGCCAGCAGCGAAGGGGCCCAAGCCCGCAATGAGCAGTTCTTC

J gene: TRBJ2-5
V gene: TRBV6-1
D gene: NA
clone size: NA
CDR3 protein: CASSEVPGVETQYF
CDR3 DNA: TGTGCCAGCAGTGAAGTGCCAGGGGTCGAGACCCAGTACTTC

J gene: TRBJ1-1
V gene: TRBV9
D gene: NA
clone size: NA
CDR3 protein: CASSVLTRAYTEAFF
CDR3 DNA: TGTGCCAGCAGCGTACTAACCAGGGCTTACACTGAAGCTTTCTTT

J gene: TRBJ2-1
V gene: TRBV11-2
D gene: TRBD2
clone size: few
CDR3 protein: CASSPKVAGGPHEQFF
CDR3 DNA: TGTGCCAGCAGCCCGAAAGTAGCGGGAGGGCCGCATGAGCAGTTCTTC

J gene: TRBJ2-1
V gene: TRBV6-1
D gene: NA
clone size: NA
CDR3 protein: CASIRQNNEQFF
CDR3 DNA: TGTGCCAGCATCAGACAGAACAATGAGCAGTTCTTC

J gene: TRBJ2-7
V gene: TRBV7-2
D gene: TRBD2
clone size: few
CDR3 protein: CASSLVIAGGSYEQYF
CDR3 DNA: TGTGCCAGCAGCTTAGTGATAGCGGGAGGCTCCTACGAGCAGTACTTC

J gene: TRBJ2-1
V gene: TRBV27
D gene: NA
clone size: few
CDR3 protein: CASSAQTAGGEQFF
CDR3 DNA: TGTGCCAGCAGTGCTCAGACGGCAGGGGGGGAGCAGTTCTTC

J gene: TRBJ2-2
V gene: TRBV19
D gene: NA
clone size: few
CDR3 protein: CASSIEALGELFF
CDR3 DNA: TGTGCCAGTAGTATAGAGGCCTTGGGGGAGCTGTTTTTT

J gene: TRBJ1-5
V gene: TRBV7-2
D gene: TRBD1
clone size: NA
CDR3 protein: CASSSTGGSNQPQHF
CDR3 DNA: TGTGCCAGCAGCTCGACAGGGGGGAGCAATCAGCCCCAGCATTTT

J gene: TRBJ2-7
V gene: TRBV11-3
D gene: NA
clone size: few
CDR3 protein: CASSSDGGTRTTSYEQYF
CDR3 DNA: TGTGCCAGCAGCTCCGACGGGGGCACCAGGACAACCTCCTACGAGCAGTACTTC

J gene: TRBJ2-5
V gene: TRBV7-3
D gene: TRBD2
clone size: few
CDR3 protein: CASSLALAGQETQYF
CDR3 DNA: TGTGCCAGCAGCTTAGCCCTAGCGGGACAAGAGACCCAGTACTTC

J gene: TRBJ1-5
V gene: TRBV19
D gene: NA
clone size: NA
CDR3 protein: CASSMSPGWMDQPQHF
CDR3 DNA: TGTGCCAGTAGTATGAGTCCGGGCTGGATGGATCAGCCCCAGCATTTT

J gene: TRBJ1-1
V gene: TRBV27
D gene: TRBD1
clone size: NA
CDR3 protein: CASTQTGTAKAFF
CDR3 DNA: TGTGCCAGCACACAGACCGGGACAGCGAAAGCTTTCTTT

J gene: TRBJ2-2
V gene: TRBV29-1
D gene: TRBD1
clone size: few
CDR3 protein: CSARQGSTNTGELFF
CDR3 DNA: TGCAGCGCTAGACAGGGTTCTACGAACACCGGGGAGCTGTTTTTT

J gene: TRBJ2-5
V gene: TRBV7-9
D gene: NA
clone size: few
CDR3 protein: CASSFTGPTAQYF
CDR3 DNA: TGTGCCAGCAGCTTCACAGGCCCCACGGCCCAGTACTTC

J gene: TRBJ2-5
V gene: TRBV14
D gene: NA
clone size: few
CDR3 protein: CASSRGIQTGTQYF
CDR3 DNA: TGTGCCAGCAGCCGGGGGATCCAAACTGGGACCCAGTACTTC

J gene: TRBJ2-1
V gene: TRBV7-6
D gene: TRBD2
clone size: NA
CDR3 protein: CASSALAGVDNEQFF
CDR3 DNA: TGTGCCAGCAGCGCGCTAGCGGGAGTGGACAATGAGCAGTTCTTC

J gene: TRBJ2-7
V gene: TRBV7-2
D gene: NA
clone size: NA
CDR3 protein: CASSNPGGPPGEQYF
CDR3 DNA: TGTGCCAGCAGCAACCCTGGCGGGCCACCGGGCGAGCAGTACTTC

J gene: TRBJ2-7
V gene: TRBV6-6
D gene: TRBD2
clone size: NA
CDR3 protein: CASSYSSSGDHYEQYF
CDR3 DNA: TGTGCCAGCAGTTACTCTTCTAGCGGGGATCACTACGAGCAGTACTTC

J gene: TRBJ1-2
V gene: TRBV5-1
D gene: NA
clone size: few
CDR3 protein: CASSLDSNYGYTF
CDR3 DNA: TGCGCCAGCAGCCTTGACAGTAACTATGGCTACACCTTC